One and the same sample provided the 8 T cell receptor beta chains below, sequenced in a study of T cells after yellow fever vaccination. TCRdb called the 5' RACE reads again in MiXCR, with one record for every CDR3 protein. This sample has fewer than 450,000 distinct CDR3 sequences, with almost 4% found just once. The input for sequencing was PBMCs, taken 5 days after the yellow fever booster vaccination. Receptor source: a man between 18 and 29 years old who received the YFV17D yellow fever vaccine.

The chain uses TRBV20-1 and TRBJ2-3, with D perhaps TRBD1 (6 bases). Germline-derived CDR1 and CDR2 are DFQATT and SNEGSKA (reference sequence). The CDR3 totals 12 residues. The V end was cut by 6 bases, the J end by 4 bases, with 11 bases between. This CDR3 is CSAIDRPDTQYF. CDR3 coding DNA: TGCAGTGCCATCGACAGGCCAGATACGCAGTATTTT.

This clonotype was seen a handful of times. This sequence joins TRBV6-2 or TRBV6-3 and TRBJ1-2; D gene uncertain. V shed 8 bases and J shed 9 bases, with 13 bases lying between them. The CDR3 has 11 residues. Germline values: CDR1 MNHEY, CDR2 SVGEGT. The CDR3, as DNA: TGTGCCAGCGGTGAGATAGGGAGCTACACCTTC. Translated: CASGEIGSYTF.

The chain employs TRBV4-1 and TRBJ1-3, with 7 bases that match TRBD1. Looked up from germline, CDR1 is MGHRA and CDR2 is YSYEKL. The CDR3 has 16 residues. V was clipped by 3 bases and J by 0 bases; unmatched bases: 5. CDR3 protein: CASSQPGGLSGNTIYF. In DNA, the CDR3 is TGCGCCAGCAGCCAGCCAGGGGGACTCTCTGGAAACACCATATATTTT.

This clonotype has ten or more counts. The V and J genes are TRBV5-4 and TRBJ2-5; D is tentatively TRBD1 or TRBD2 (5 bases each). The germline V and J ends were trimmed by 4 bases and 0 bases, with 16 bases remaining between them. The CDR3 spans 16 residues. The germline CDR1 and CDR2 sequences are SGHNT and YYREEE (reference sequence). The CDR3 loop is CASSPADGGNQETQYF. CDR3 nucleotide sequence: TGTGCCAGCAGCCCGGCTGATGGGGGTAACCAAGAGACCCAGTACTTC.

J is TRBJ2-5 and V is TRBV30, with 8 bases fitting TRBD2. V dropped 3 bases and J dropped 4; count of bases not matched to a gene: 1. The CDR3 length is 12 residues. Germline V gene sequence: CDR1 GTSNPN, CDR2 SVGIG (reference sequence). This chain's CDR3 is CAWSGGAETQYF. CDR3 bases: TGTGCCTGGAGCGGGGGGGCAGAGACCCAGTACTTC.

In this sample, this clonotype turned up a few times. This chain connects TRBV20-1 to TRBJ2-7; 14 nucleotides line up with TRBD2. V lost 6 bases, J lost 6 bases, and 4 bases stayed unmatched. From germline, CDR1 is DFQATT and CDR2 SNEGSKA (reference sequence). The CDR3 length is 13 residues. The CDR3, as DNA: TGCAGTGCCAGACTAGCGGGGGGGCCCGAGCAGTACGTC. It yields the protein CSARLAGGPEQYV.

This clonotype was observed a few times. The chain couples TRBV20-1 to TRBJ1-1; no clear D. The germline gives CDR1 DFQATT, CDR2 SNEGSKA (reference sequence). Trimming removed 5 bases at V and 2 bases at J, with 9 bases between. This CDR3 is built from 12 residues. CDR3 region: CSAGSRNTEAFF. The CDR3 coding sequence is TGCAGTGCTGGAAGCAGAAACACTGAAGCTTTCTTT.

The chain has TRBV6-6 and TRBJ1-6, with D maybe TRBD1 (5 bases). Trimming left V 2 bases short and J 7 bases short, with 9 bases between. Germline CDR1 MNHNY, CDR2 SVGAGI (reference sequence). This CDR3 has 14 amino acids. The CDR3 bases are TGTGCCAGCAGTTACGCTCGGGGGAATTCACCCCTCCACTTT. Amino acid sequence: CASSYARGNSPLHF.